The present TCR beta chain was sequenced within a study of blood T cell repertoires in COVID-19. The table came from immunoSEQ multiplex PCR; TCRdb's copy has only in-frame clones and leaves some out. Of about 200,000 clones listed, 81% are singletons. CDR1 and CDR2 (germline): SGHTA, FQGNSA. V was cut by 5 bases and J by 5 bases, with 7 bases left in between. CDR3 length equals 11 residues. The clonotype was recovered from a woman in her fifties or sixties with acute COVID-19. The chain uses TRBV7-2 and TRBJ2-7; D unclear. Sample: PBMCs or T cells enriched from blood (not recorded which). The CDR3 here is CASSPLNEQYF. In DNA form, the CDR3 reads TGTGCCAGCAGCCCCTTAAACGAGCAGTACTTC.